The clone carrying this T cell receptor beta chain was found a few times. Its antigen remains unknown. Molecular barcoding with unique molecular identifiers was used for the TCRbeta library. TCRdb used MiXCR to reprocess the PCR reads, holding one entry per CDR3 protein. The sample shows around 300,000 distinct CDR3 sequences, over 20% of them seen only once. The source of the sample is a study of T-cell reconstitution after alpha-beta-depleted transplantation in children. Whole-study findings and limits: In patients about two months after transplant, alpha-beta T cells reportedly arose from several hundred expanded graft clones. At one year after transplant, newly produced T cells mostly accounted for T-cell counts and diversity. Surviving thymic progenitors and recipient T cells were the source of high TCRbeta diversity at day 60 in some patients.

The V segment lost 6 bases and the J segment 0 bases; nucleotides outside the gene matches: 8. Germline values: CDR1 SGHNT, CDR2 YYREEE (reference sequence). The CDR3 is 15 amino acids. The TCR sequence derives from a male patient younger than 18 who had a stem cell transplant for acute lymphoblastic leukemia, so the T cells may come from the graft donor. The sequenced sample was PBMCs, mostly from graft donor cells, obtained 180 days after TCRalphabeta/CD19-depleted stem cell transplant. This chain connects TRBV5-4 to TRBJ1-1, with 7 bases fitting TRBD1. As DNA, the CDR3 is TGTGCCAGCAACGACAGGGTGGCGATGAACACTGAAGCTTTCTTT. Translating gives CASNDRVAMNTEAFF.